These T cell receptor beta chains were read from a single sample in a study of blood T cells in healthy people across ages. TCRdb processed the 5' RACE reads anew with MiXCR; each CDR3 protein has one entry. The sample records about 1.4 million distinct CDR3 sequences, 55% to 75% being singletons. The sample taken for sequencing was blood. The receptors originated from a man between 18 and 29 years old in good health. Each CDR3 is given with its conserved first and last residue. The order of the fields is CDR3 protein, CDR3 DNA, D gene, V gene, clone size, J gene. A D gene is named only where the DNA matches it firmly. Where a row states a size, it is once, few, many or the class of an expanded clone; other rows omit it.

CDR3 protein: CASSQAGAGAGSDTQYF; CDR3 DNA: TGCGCCAGCAGCCAAGCGGGAGCGGGAGCGGGATCAGATACGCAGTATTTT; D gene: TRBD2; V gene: TRBV4-1; clone size: NA; J gene: TRBJ2-3
CDR3 protein: CASSFGGHNYGYTF; CDR3 DNA: TGTGCCAGCAGTTTTGGGGGGCATAACTATGGCTACACCTTC; D gene: NA; V gene: TRBV6-6; clone size: NA; J gene: TRBJ1-2
CDR3 protein: CASSYAGYGSTEAFF; CDR3 DNA: TGTGCCAGCAGTTACGCGGGGTACGGTTCCACTGAAGCTTTCTTT; D gene: NA; V gene: TRBV6-2/TRBV6-3; clone size: NA; J gene: TRBJ1-1
CDR3 protein: CASSLAILPRTSGYNEQFF; CDR3 DNA: TGTGCCAGCAGCTTAGCGATTCTCCCTAGGACTAGCGGTTACAATGAGCAGTTCTTC; D gene: TRBD2; V gene: TRBV7-2; clone size: NA; J gene: TRBJ2-1
CDR3 protein: CAISALSGPLDRNSPLHF; CDR3 DNA: TGTGCCATCAGTGCTCTGTCGGGCCCCCTAGACCGTAATTCACCCCTCCACTTT; D gene: NA; V gene: TRBV10-3; clone size: NA; J gene: TRBJ1-6
CDR3 protein: CASSYSGSQIGHEQFF; CDR3 DNA: TGTGCCAGCAGTTACTCCGGATCACAGATTGGGCATGAGCAGTTCTTC; D gene: NA; V gene: TRBV6-5; clone size: few; J gene: TRBJ2-1
CDR3 protein: CASSQVVRGVSNEQFF; CDR3 DNA: TGCGCCAGCAGCCAAGTTGTGCGGGGGGTCTCCAATGAGCAGTTCTTC; D gene: TRBD2; V gene: TRBV4-1; clone size: NA; J gene: TRBJ2-1
CDR3 protein: CASSQAYFTDTQYF; CDR3 DNA: TGCGCCAGCAGCCAAGCTTACTTCACAGATACGCAGTATTTT; D gene: NA; V gene: TRBV4-1; clone size: NA; J gene: TRBJ2-3
CDR3 protein: CASSARGVGTDTQYF; CDR3 DNA: TGTGCCAGCAGCGCCCGGGGGGTCGGCACAGATACGCAGTATTTT; D gene: TRBD2; V gene: TRBV2; clone size: NA; J gene: TRBJ2-3
CDR3 protein: CASSYLRGTGETQYF; CDR3 DNA: TGTGCCAGCAGTTACCTTCGGGGGACGGGAGAGACCCAGTACTTC; D gene: NA; V gene: TRBV6-5; clone size: NA; J gene: TRBJ2-5
CDR3 protein: CASRDRVDGYTF; CDR3 DNA: TGTGCCAGCCGGGACAGGGTCGATGGCTACACCTTC; D gene: TRBD1; V gene: TRBV28; clone size: NA; J gene: TRBJ1-2
CDR3 protein: CASSYPRGSSGANVLTF; CDR3 DNA: TGTGCCAGCAGTTACCCACGGGGCTCCTCTGGGGCCAACGTCCTGACTTTC; D gene: NA; V gene: TRBV12-3/TRBV12-4; clone size: many; J gene: TRBJ2-6
CDR3 protein: CSARLPSRGLYEQYF; CDR3 DNA: TGCAGTGCTAGACTCCCCTCGCGGGGGCTCTACGAGCAGTACTTC; D gene: NA; V gene: TRBV20-1; clone size: few; J gene: TRBJ2-7
CDR3 protein: CASSYGIASIQETQYF; CDR3 DNA: TGTGCCAGCAGTTACGGGATAGCCTCGATACAAGAGACCCAGTACTTC; D gene: NA; V gene: TRBV6-2/TRBV6-3; clone size: NA; J gene: TRBJ2-5
CDR3 protein: CASSSQEADTQYF; CDR3 DNA: TGTGCCAGCAGTTCCCAGGAGGCGGATACGCAGTATTTT; D gene: NA; V gene: TRBV6-5; clone size: NA; J gene: TRBJ2-3
CDR3 protein: CSAIDRAQYEQYF; CDR3 DNA: TGCAGTGCGATTGACAGGGCGCAATACGAGCAGTACTTC; D gene: TRBD1; V gene: TRBV20-1; clone size: few; J gene: TRBJ2-7
CDR3 protein: CASAVETANYGYTF; CDR3 DNA: TGTGCCAGCGCTGTGGAGACAGCTAACTATGGCTACACCTTC; D gene: NA; V gene: TRBV2; clone size: NA; J gene: TRBJ1-2
CDR3 protein: CASSWTGRHEQFF; CDR3 DNA: TGTGCCAGCAGCTGGACAGGTAGGCATGAGCAGTTCTTC; D gene: TRBD1; V gene: TRBV7-2; clone size: NA; J gene: TRBJ2-1
CDR3 protein: CASSQDRTGTSYEQYF; CDR3 DNA: TGTGCCAGCAGCCAAGATCGGACAGGCACCTCCTACGAGCAGTACTTC; D gene: TRBD1; V gene: TRBV4-2; clone size: NA; J gene: TRBJ2-7
CDR3 protein: CASRGRGPIYNSPLHF; CDR3 DNA: TGTGCCAGCAGGGGTCGTGGGCCGATCTATAATTCACCCCTCCACTTT; D gene: NA; V gene: TRBV6-1; clone size: NA; J gene: TRBJ1-6
CDR3 protein: CASSQDPTGGAYTGELFF; CDR3 DNA: TGCGCCAGCAGCCAAGATCCGACAGGGGGCGCCTACACCGGGGAGCTGTTTTTT; D gene: TRBD1; V gene: TRBV4-3; clone size: NA; J gene: TRBJ2-2
CDR3 protein: CASSPWTGDYEQYF; CDR3 DNA: TGTGCCAGCAGCCCCTGGACTGGCGACTACGAGCAGTACTTC; D gene: NA; V gene: TRBV3-1; clone size: NA; J gene: TRBJ2-7
CDR3 protein: CASSSTETYDYTF; CDR3 DNA: TGTGCCAGCAGTTCCACAGAGACCTATGACTACACCTTC; D gene: NA; V gene: TRBV6-2/TRBV6-3; clone size: NA; J gene: TRBJ1-2
CDR3 protein: CSASTGGGGYTF; CDR3 DNA: TGCAGTGCTAGTACAGGGGGCGGTGGCTACACCTTC; D gene: TRBD1; V gene: TRBV20-1; clone size: NA; J gene: TRBJ1-2
CDR3 protein: CASSPSVGGDDTQYF; CDR3 DNA: TGCGCCAGCAGTCCCAGCGTGGGGGGCGATGATACGCAGTATTTT; D gene: NA; V gene: TRBV4-3; clone size: once; J gene: TRBJ2-3
CDR3 protein: CASSQVGGQFYEQYF; CDR3 DNA: TGTGCCAGCAGCCAAGTGGGGGGACAGTTCTACGAGCAGTACTTC; D gene: NA; V gene: TRBV3-1; clone size: NA; J gene: TRBJ2-7
CDR3 protein: CSVEYTGAVFGHTF; CDR3 DNA: TGCAGCGTTGAATATACCGGGGCAGTGTTTGGCCACACCTTC; D gene: NA; V gene: TRBV29-1; clone size: NA; J gene: TRBJ1-2
CDR3 protein: CASSAGPSTGELFF; CDR3 DNA: TGTGCCAGCAGTGCGGGACCTTCCACCGGGGAGCTGTTTTTT; D gene: NA; V gene: TRBV6-4; clone size: few; J gene: TRBJ2-2
CDR3 protein: CATSEETRGYGYTF; CDR3 DNA: TGTGCCACCAGCGAAGAGACCAGGGGATATGGCTACACCTTC; D gene: NA; V gene: TRBV15; clone size: few; J gene: TRBJ1-2
CDR3 protein: CASSEGLGVSNEKLFF; CDR3 DNA: TGTGCCAGCAGTGAAGGGTTGGGGGTTTCTAATGAAAAACTGTTTTTT; D gene: NA; V gene: TRBV2; clone size: NA; J gene: TRBJ1-4
CDR3 protein: CSASPGGPEQYF; CDR3 DNA: TGCAGTGCTAGCCCGGGAGGGCCCGAGCAGTACTTC; D gene: TRBD2; V gene: TRBV20-1; clone size: few; J gene: TRBJ2-7
CDR3 protein: CASSFPVGKARNEQFF; CDR3 DNA: TGTGCCAGCAGCTTCCCAGTAGGAAAAGCACGCAATGAGCAGTTCTTC; D gene: NA; V gene: TRBV7-9; clone size: once; J gene: TRBJ2-1
CDR3 protein: CASSYPTGQGEGTEAFF; CDR3 DNA: TGTGCCAGCAGTTACCCGACTGGACAGGGGGAAGGGACTGAAGCTTTCTTT; D gene: TRBD1; V gene: TRBV6-2/TRBV6-3; clone size: NA; J gene: TRBJ1-1
CDR3 protein: CASSYGEGNTDTQYF; CDR3 DNA: TGTGCCAGCAGTTACGGGGAGGGCAACACAGATACGCAGTATTTT; D gene: TRBD2; V gene: TRBV6-5; clone size: NA; J gene: TRBJ2-3
CDR3 protein: CASSYRGQGTQYF; CDR3 DNA: TGTGCCAGCAGTTACAGGGGGCAGGGGACCCAGTACTTC; D gene: TRBD1; V gene: TRBV6-5; clone size: many; J gene: TRBJ2-5
CDR3 protein: CSVEDLTAAFF; CDR3 DNA: TGCAGCGTTGAAGATCTCACAGCAGCTTTCTTT; D gene: NA; V gene: TRBV29-1; clone size: NA; J gene: TRBJ1-1
CDR3 protein: CSARDPRGADEQYF; CDR3 DNA: TGCAGTGCTAGAGACCCACGGGGGGCCGACGAGCAGTACTTC; D gene: NA; V gene: TRBV20-1; clone size: few; J gene: TRBJ2-7
CDR3 protein: CASILQGAGEQFF; CDR3 DNA: TGTGCCAGCATCTTGCAGGGGGCAGGGGAGCAGTTCTTC; D gene: TRBD1; V gene: TRBV6-6; clone size: NA; J gene: TRBJ2-1
CDR3 protein: CSALPSQGATDTQYF; CDR3 DNA: TGCAGCGCCCTGCCCTCACAGGGGGCCACAGATACGCAGTATTTT; D gene: TRBD1; V gene: TRBV29-1; clone size: NA; J gene: TRBJ2-3
CDR3 protein: CASSERTGSETQYF; CDR3 DNA: TGCGCCAGCAGTGAGCGGACAGGGTCAGAGACCCAGTACTTC; D gene: TRBD1; V gene: TRBV10-1; clone size: NA; J gene: TRBJ2-5
CDR3 protein: CSASSSNEQFF; CDR3 DNA: TGCAGTGCTAGCAGTTCAAATGAGCAGTTCTTC; D gene: NA; V gene: TRBV20-1; clone size: NA; J gene: TRBJ2-1
CDR3 protein: CATSVGGRGSYNEQFF; CDR3 DNA: TGTGCCACCAGTGTCGGGGGCAGGGGCTCCTACAATGAGCAGTTCTTC; D gene: NA; V gene: TRBV24-1; clone size: NA; J gene: TRBJ2-1
CDR3 protein: CATSRDPQEPLYF; CDR3 DNA: TGTGCCACCAGCAGAGACCCACAGGAGCCACTGTATTTT; D gene: NA; V gene: TRBV15; clone size: NA; J gene: TRBJ2-3
CDR3 protein: CASSPQGEYTGELFF; CDR3 DNA: TGTGCCAGCAGCCCACAGGGGGAGTACACCGGGGAGCTGTTTTTT; D gene: TRBD1; V gene: TRBV27; clone size: NA; J gene: TRBJ2-2
CDR3 protein: CASRGTGPSYEQYF; CDR3 DNA: TGCGCCAGCCGGGGGACAGGACCCTCCTACGAGCAGTACTTC; D gene: TRBD1; V gene: TRBV5-1; clone size: NA; J gene: TRBJ2-7
CDR3 protein: CAALNRGADTQYF; CDR3 DNA: TGTGCCGCTCTTAACAGGGGTGCAGATACGCAGTATTTT; D gene: TRBD1; V gene: TRBV2; clone size: NA; J gene: TRBJ2-3
CDR3 protein: CFSMGGGYEQYF; CDR3 DNA: TGCTTTTCAATGGGAGGGGGCTACGAGCAGTACTTC; D gene: NA; V gene: TRBV27; clone size: NA; J gene: TRBJ2-7
CDR3 protein: CASSTRRTSGGQETQYF; CDR3 DNA: TGTGCCAGCAGCACCCGGCGGACTAGCGGGGGCCAAGAGACCCAGTACTTC; D gene: TRBD2; V gene: TRBV7-6; clone size: NA; J gene: TRBJ2-5
CDR3 protein: CASSLDSTTQYF; CDR3 DNA: TGTGCCAGCAGCTTAGATTCTACTACGCAGTATTTT; D gene: NA; V gene: TRBV7-9; clone size: NA; J gene: TRBJ2-3
CDR3 protein: CASSLGFVSHEQYF; CDR3 DNA: TGCGCCAGCAGCTTGGGTTTTGTTTCCCACGAGCAGTACTTC; D gene: NA; V gene: TRBV5-1; clone size: NA; J gene: TRBJ2-7
CDR3 protein: CATSDSTGYEQYF; CDR3 DNA: TGTGCCACCAGTGATTCGACAGGGTACGAGCAGTACTTC; D gene: TRBD1; V gene: TRBV24-1; clone size: few; J gene: TRBJ2-7
CDR3 protein: CASREPGLASNNEQFF; CDR3 DNA: TGTGCCAGCAGGGAACCGGGACTAGCGAGCAACAATGAGCAGTTCTTC; D gene: TRBD2; V gene: TRBV2; clone size: NA; J gene: TRBJ2-1
CDR3 protein: CASSRNRDRGFEQYF; CDR3 DNA: TGTGCCAGCAGTCGAAACCGGGACAGGGGTTTCGAGCAGTACTTC; D gene: TRBD1; V gene: TRBV6-2/TRBV6-3; clone size: NA; J gene: TRBJ2-7